These 32 T cell receptor beta chains were all obtained from the same sample, sequenced in a study of blood T cell repertoires in COVID-19. Here immunoSEQ multiplex PCR was the method, and the copy in TCRdb shows in-frame clones only, minus some. The sample includes almost 500,000 clones, roughly nine tenths of them seen just once. Sequencing was performed on PBMCs or T cells enriched from blood (not recorded which). These receptors all stem from a woman aged 60-70 years who had recovered from COVID-19.

A few counts support this clone. The chain recombines TRBV30 with TRBJ1-1; D not certain. From germline, CDR1 is GTSNPN and CDR2 SVGIG (reference sequence). Trimming shortened V by 2 bases and J by 1 base, and 11 bases separated the two germline ends. This CDR3 region has 14 residues. The CDR3 nucleotides read TGTGCCTGGAGTTTATTAAGAGGGAACACTGAAGCTTTCTTT. It encodes CAWSLLRGNTEAFF.

The chain recombines TRBV4-1 with TRBJ2-3; D gene unclear. The germline V gene encodes CDR1 MGHRA and CDR2 YSYEKL. Trimming left V 0 bases short and J 7 bases short, with 8 bases between. This CDR3 has 13 residues. CDR3 sequence: CASSQDKENTQYF. CDR3 nucleotides: TGCGCCAGCAGCCAAGATAAGGAGAATACGCAGTATTTT.

J is TRBJ1-1 and V is TRBV27; the D gene is possibly TRBD1 (6 bases). This CDR3 contains 15 residues. V lost 1 base, J lost 2 bases, and 11 bases lay in between. In germline, CDR1 is MNHEY, CDR2 SMNVEV (reference sequence). The CDR3 DNA sequence: TGTGCCAGCAGTTTATTGTCCAGGGGAAACACTGAAGCTTTCTTT. Translating it yields CASSLLSRGNTEAFF.

This sequence joins TRBV9 and TRBJ1-6; tentatively, D is TRBD1 (6 bases). The germline gives CDR1 SGDLS, CDR2 YYNGEE. The CDR3 is 16 amino acids. V lost 3 bases, J lost 1 base, and 11 bases lay in between. The CDR3 is CASSENRESYNSPLHF. The CDR3 DNA reads TGTGCCAGCAGCGAGAACAGGGAATCCTATAATTCACCCCTCCACTTT.

This clone was counted a single time. The chain combines TRBV24-1 with TRBJ2-6; maybe TRBD1 (6 bases). Trimming left V 4 bases short and J 2 bases short, with 11 bases between. Germline values: CDR1 KGHDR, CDR2 SFDVKD. This CDR3 has 16 residues. Written as DNA, the CDR3 is TGTGCCACCAGTGAACGGGCAGGGGCTGGGGCCAACGTCCTGACTTTC. Amino acid sequence: CATSERAGAGANVLTF.

The chain links TRBV5-1 to TRBJ2-1, with D hard to call. Germline loops: CDR1 SGHRS, CDR2 YFSETQ. The V end was cut by 7 bases, the J end by 5 bases, with 16 bases between. CDR3 length: 14 amino acids. The CDR3 sequence is CASATYYADNEQFF. In DNA, the CDR3 is TGCGCCAGCGCGACTTACTACGCGGACAATGAGCAGTTCTTC.

Regarding this clone: This same CDR3 is encoded by further DNA sequences in the sample. The V gene is TRBV10-3, the J gene TRBJ1-1; 11 positions agree with TRBD1. V gave up 3 bases and J gave up 1 base; unmatched junction bases: 4. The CDR3 has 16 amino acids. Germline loops: CDR1 ENHRY, CDR2 SYGVKD. The CDR3 spells CAISDGTGGQNTEAFF. CDR3 bases: TGTGCCATCAGTGATGGGACAGGGGGACAGAACACTGAAGCTTTCTTT.

This chain joins TRBV9 and TRBJ1-1, with 10 positions matching TRBD1. Losses at the gene ends were 0 bases for V and 9 bases for J; bases not matched to a gene: 14. CDR3 length equals 17 residues. Germline lookup yields CDR1 SGDLS and CDR2 YYNGEE. CDR3 region: CASSVDGTGDILRQAFF. DNA for the CDR3: TGTGCCAGCAGCGTAGATGGGACAGGGGATATCCTTAGGCAAGCTTTCTTT.

Concerning this clone: Other DNA sequences in this sample translate to the same CDR3. V usage is TRBV7-2 and J usage is TRBJ1-2; TRBD1 agrees at 7 bases. The CDR3 consists of 14 residues. V shed 1 base and J 1 base; nucleotides not matched to a gene: 0. Germline loops: CDR1 SGHTA, CDR2 FQGNSA. The CDR3 region has the DNA TGTGCCAGCAGCTTAGGACAGGGTAACTATGGCTACACCTTC. Protein: CASSLGQGNYGYTF.

This clone was counted once. This chain uses TRBV3-1 (or the pseudogene TRBV3-2) with TRBJ2-3, with D perhaps TRBD2 (6 bases). In germline, CDR1 is LGHDT, CDR2 YNNKEL (reference sequence). The CDR3 consists of 17 residues. Trimming removed 6 bases at V and 2 bases at J, with 21 bases between. The CDR3 spells CASSHNIPGLNTDTQYF. CDR3 DNA: TGTGCCAGCAGTCACAACATCCCGGGACTTAACACAGATACGCAGTATTTT.

This sequence joins TRBV4-2 and TRBJ1-1; 8 bases match TRBD1. The germline CDR1 and CDR2 sequences are LGHNA and YNFKEQ. The CDR3 has 17 amino acids. The V and J ends lost 0 bases and 0 bases, in that order; junction bases with no gene match: 6. The CDR3 sequence is CASSQDLAGQVNTEAFF. In nucleotides, the CDR3 is TGTGCCAGCAGCCAAGATCTGGCGGGACAGGTGAACACTGAAGCTTTCTTT.

The chain recombines TRBV10-3 with TRBJ2-3, with 11 bases lining up with TRBD2. From germline, CDR1 is ENHRY and CDR2 SYGVKD. The V gene end was trimmed by 4 bases and the J gene end by 6 bases; junction bases not matched to a gene: 6. This CDR3 contains 15 residues. The CDR3 DNA reads TGTGCCATCAGTGGTCTAGCGGGGGGTCAGGATACGCAGTATTTT. Residues: CAISGLAGGQDTQYF.

CDR3 nucleotide sequence: TGTGCCAGCAGCTTGGCCGGGACATGGTACGAGCAGTACGTC. It specifies CASSLAGTWYEQYV. The rearrangement uses TRBV5-4 and TRBJ2-7, with D possibly TRBD1 on 6 matching bases. Looked up from germline, CDR1 is SGHNT and CDR2 is YYREEE (reference sequence). V gave up 0 bases and J gave up 4 bases, with 11 bases separating them. The CDR3 is 14 amino acids.

The rearrangement joins TRBV24-1 to TRBJ1-5; TRBD1 might be the D (5 bases). This CDR3 spans 15 amino acids. The germline gives CDR1 KGHDR, CDR2 SFDVKD. Trimming took off 4 bases at V and 5 bases at J, with 14 bases between the two ends. CDR3 in DNA: TGTGCCACCAGTGACACCGGGACTGCCCATCAGCCCCAGCATTTT. The encoded protein is CATSDTGTAHQPQHF.

The chain is built from TRBV6-5 and TRBJ1-2; perhaps TRBD1 as D (5 bases). Trimming removed 0 bases from V and 8 bases from J, with 13 bases in between. The CDR3 has 14 residues. Per germline, CDR1 MNHEY and CDR2 SVGAGI. CDR3 protein: CASSYSIPGGGYTF. The CDR3 DNA is TGTGCCAGCAGTTACTCGATCCCCGGGGGGGGCTACACCTTC.

V and J are TRBV6-5 and TRBJ1-3, with TRBD1 matching over 8 bases. The CDR3 extends over 16 amino acids. From germline, CDR1 is MNHEY and CDR2 SVGAGI. The J segment lost 0 bases and the V segment lost 2 bases, leaving 3 bases of the junction unmatched. CDR3 DNA sequence: TGTGCCAGCAGTTACGGGACAGGTTTCTCTGGAAACACCATATATTTT. This codes for CASSYGTGFSGNTIYF.

The rearrangement joins TRBV7-8 to TRBJ1-5, with 12 bases fitting TRBD1. The germline V gene has CDR1 SGHVS and CDR2 FQNEAQ. This CDR3 is built from 15 residues. The ends lost 5 bases at V and 6 bases at J; junction bases unmatched: 5. Here the CDR3 DNA reads TGTGCCAGCAGCCGGGACAGGGGGCTAATTCAGCCCCAGCATTTT. Amino acids: CASSRDRGLIQPQHF. The variable domain in full, with the rest retrieved from reference TRBV7-8 and TRBJ1-5, is GAGVSQSPRYKVAKRGQDVALRCDPISGHVSLFWYQQALGQGPEFLTYFQNEAQLDKSGLPSDRFFAERPEGSVSTLKIQRTQQEDSAVYLCASSRDRGLIQPQHFGDGTRLSIL.

The chain employs TRBV11-2 and TRBJ2-1, with D perhaps matching TRBD2 (5 bases). CDR3 size: 11 residues. V was pared by 5 bases and J by 12 bases, with 11 bases between. Germline V lookup: CDR1 SGHAT, CDR2 FQNNGV. CDR3 DNA: TGTGCCAGCAGCCGCCCAGGAGGGCAGTTCTTC. Its translation is CASSRPGGQFF.

The chain combines TRBV7-9 with TRBJ1-3; D gene unclear. V shed 6 bases and J shed 1 base, with 10 bases lying between them. The CDR3 runs 14 residues. Germline V gene sequence: CDR1 SEHNR, CDR2 FQNEAQ (reference sequence). Here the CDR3 reads CASSNPGSGNTIYF. In DNA form, the CDR3 reads TGTGCCAGCAGTAACCCCGGTTCTGGAAACACCATATATTTT. The variable domain in full, completed from reference TRBV7-9 and TRBJ1-3, reads DTGVSQNPRHKITKRGQNVTFRCDPISEHNRLYWYRQTLGQGPEFLTYFQNEAQLEKSRLLSDRFSAERPKGSFSTLEIQRTEQGDSAMYLCASSNPGSGNTIYFGEGSWLTVV.

This chain connects TRBV5-1 to TRBJ1-1; 9 bases map to TRBD1. The ends lost 0 bases at V and 0 bases at J; junction bases unmatched: 0. In germline, CDR1 is SGHRS, CDR2 YFSETQ. The CDR3 spans 15 residues. CDR3 sequence reads: CASSLGDRVNTEAFF. The CDR3 coding sequence is TGCGCCAGCAGCTTGGGGGACAGGGTGAACACTGAAGCTTTCTTT.

This chain's CDR3 is CASSPGGPVTGELFF. CDR3 in DNA: TGTGCCAGCTCACCGGGTGGGCCCGTCACCGGGGAGCTGTTTTTT. The chain employs TRBV18 and TRBJ2-2, with D hard to call. This CDR3 spans 15 amino acids. Trimming took 3 bases from V and 4 from J, leaving 12 bases between them. Germline CDR1 KGHSH, CDR2 LQKENI.

This clone was detected once. The V gene is TRBV14, the J gene TRBJ2-2; D perhaps matches TRBD2 (6 bases). V lost 1 base, J lost 8 bases, and 17 bases lay in between. Germline-derived CDR1 and CDR2 are SGHDN and FVKESK. This CDR3 has 16 amino acids. The CDR3, as DNA: TGTGCCAGCAGCCAAGTTGGTCTTTTCGGGACTGGGGAGCTGTTTTTT. It encodes CASSQVGLFGTGELFF.

CDR3 nucleotides: TGTGCCAGCAGCTTACATCAGGGGAAGGAAAAACTGTTTTTT. Translated: CASSLHQGKEKLFF. V and J are TRBV7-8 and TRBJ1-4, with D possibly being TRBD1 (6 bases). V was shortened by 2 bases and J by 8 bases, with 12 bases between the two germline ends. The germline CDR1 and CDR2 sequences are SGHVS and FQNEAQ. This CDR3 has 14 residues.

The chain uses TRBV11-2 and TRBJ2-5; 16 bases agree with TRBD2. Germline loops: CDR1 SGHAT, CDR2 FQNNGV. Trimming cost V 5 bases and J 5 bases; bases outside gene matches: 8. The CDR3 is 17 amino acids. This CDR3 reads CASSRGLAGGKFETQYF. CDR3 in DNA: TGTGCCAGCAGCCGGGGACTAGCGGGGGGGAAGTTCGAGACCCAGTACTTC. The whole variable domain, filled in from reference TRBV11-2 and TRBJ2-5, reads EAGVAQSPRYKIIEKRQSVAFWCNPISGHATLYWYQQILGQGPKLLIQFQNNGVVDDSQLPKDRFSAERLKGVDSTLKIQPAKLEDSAVYLCASSRGLAGGKFETQYFGPGTRLLVL.

This clone has just one count. The gene calls are TRBV5-1 and TRBJ1-2; 7 bases fit TRBD1. V shed 5 bases and J 3 bases; nucleotides not matched to a gene: 4. The CDR3 consists of 13 residues. Germline-derived CDR1 and CDR2 are SGHRS and YFSETQ. The CDR3 region has the DNA TGCGCCAGCAGTTATGACAGGGACTATGGCTACACCTTC. Protein: CASSYDRDYGYTF.

The chain carries TRBV21-1 and TRBJ2-7; the DNA was not compared with TRBD2, the D call given in the table. TRBV21-1 is a listed pseudogene. The length of the CDR3 is 12 residues. The CDR3 here is CASSSPLNEQYF. CDR3 nucleotide sequence: TGTGCCAGCAGCTCGCCCCTAAACGAGCAGTACTTC.

V and J are TRBV30 and TRBJ1-3; 7 positions agree with TRBD1. The CDR3 consists of 19 residues. Germline CDR1 is GTSNPN and CDR2 is SVGIG (reference sequence). J lost 4 bases, V lost 2 bases, and 20 bases had no gene match. The DNA for the CDR3 is TGTGCCTGGAGTCTAGGTCACGGCGGTTGGGACAGCAACGGAAACACCATATATTTT. This sequence encodes CAWSLGHGGWDSNGNTIYF.

CDR3 in DNA: TGCAGCGTTGAAACACATTCCCCCAATCAGCCCCAGCATTTT. The encoded protein is CSVETHSPNQPQHF. J is TRBJ1-5 and V is TRBV29-1; D remains unclear. V shed 2 bases and J shed 3 bases, with 11 bases lying between them. There are 14 residues in the CDR3. Germline values: CDR1 SQVTM, CDR2 ANQGSEA.

The rearrangement uses TRBV29-1 and TRBJ2-1; 11 bases map to TRBD2. The junction had 14 bases not matched to a gene; V was cut back by 8 bases and J by 5 bases. Per germline, CDR1 SQVTM and CDR2 ANQGSEA. The CDR3 consists of 16 residues. CDR3 in amino acids: CSSWVSGGVSDNEQFF. The CDR3 nucleotides read TGCAGCTCATGGGTTAGCGGGGGGGTCTCGGACAATGAGCAGTTCTTC.

The chain uses TRBV5-1 and TRBJ2-1; D uncertain. Trimming shortened V by 1 base and J by 0 bases, and 8 bases separated the two germline ends. CDR1 and CDR2 from the germline V gene are SGHRS and YFSETQ. This CDR3 is 15 amino acids long. The CDR3 DNA reads TGCGCCAGCAGCTTGAATCCGAGCTCCTACAATGAGCAGTTCTTC. Translating it yields CASSLNPSSYNEQFF. Variable domain in full (rest from reference TRBV5-1 and TRBJ2-1): KAGVTQTPRYLIKTRGQQVTLSCSPISGHRSVSWYQQTPGQGLQFLFEYFSETQRNKGNFPGRFSGRQFSNSRSEMNVSTLELGDSALYLCASSLNPSSYNEQFFGPGTRLTVL.

J is TRBJ1-4 and V is TRBV15, with D tentatively TRBD1 (5 bases). Trimming left V 1 base short and J 3 bases short, with 12 bases between. CDR1 is LNHNV, CDR2 YYDKDF, per germline (reference sequence). CDR3 length equals 16 residues. CDR3 residues: CATSRVGLGANEKLFF. As DNA, the CDR3 is TGTGCCACCAGCAGAGTCGGTTTAGGGGCTAATGAAAAACTGTTTTTT.

The chain combines TRBV9 with TRBJ2-3; 10 bases fit TRBD2. J lost 5 bases, V lost 0 bases, and 9 bases had no gene match. The CDR3 sequence is 17 residues long. Germline V gene data show CDR1 as SGDLS and CDR2 as YYNGEE. This chain's CDR3 is CASSVAGASGGQDTQYF. CDR3 nucleotides: TGTGCCAGCAGCGTAGCTGGGGCTAGCGGGGGACAAGATACGCAGTATTTT.